This T cell receptor beta chain was identified in a study of precursors of human CD4 cytotoxic T cells (dated by TCRdb to 2017 to 2018). At the level of the whole study: The bulk TCR-seq analysis covered CD4+ memory subsets from some 15 donors in total. Sequences for both the TCRalpha and TCRbeta chains came out of the TCR-seq analysis of 15 or so donors (table S7).

To test whether a precursor-effector relationship exists among CD4 cytotoxic T cells, bulk UMI-based TCR sequencing was run on four sorted CD4+ memory subsets: TCM, TEM, IL-7Rhigh TEMRA, and IL-7R- TEMRA. The cells came from peripheral blood mononuclear cells that had been isolated from human blood. The paper's findings and limits, for the study overall: Expanded effector clonotypes accounted for a larger share of IL-7Rhigh TEMRA clonotypes than of TEM or TCM clonotypes. IL-7Rhigh and IL-7R- TEMRA subsets showed more restricted TCR repertoires, with lower diversity and more expanded clonotypes, than TCM and TEM subsets. Only about 95% of the 14 donors were included in some bulk TCR-seq comparisons, which suggests that not every subset was available for every donor. The authors noted that a human observational design cannot definitively establish the direction of differentiation between precursor and effector cells.

The instrument given in TCRdb is Illumina MiSeq. In the authors' own workflow: Repertoire diversity was measured with the Shannon-Wiener index computed in VDJtools. Expanded TCRbeta clonotypes were defined as those with a clonotype frequency of at least 3. TCRdb's own reprocessing of the public reads used fastp at Q25 and MiXCR and kept productive beta chains. Under each unique CDR3 protein, matching rows form one entry showing the most common genes and DNA. These V and J calls derive from TCRdb rather than the authors' analysis. Across this sample there are over 600 distinct CDR3 sequences, with 11% to 15% seen only once. Clones ranked in the top ten supply about 10% of the sample. In this sample, this clonotype turned up a few times. Its antigen is still unknown. One base away there is no much larger clone; base qualities are not given. Input material: memory CD4+ T cells from blood (PBMCs). This sequence was found in a human donor in good health.

For the CDR3, the sequence is CSVVVRTSRNTGELFF. The base sequence is TGCAGCGTTGTAGTGCGGACTAGCAGGAACACCGGGGAGCTGTTTTTT. The rearranged segments are TRBV29-1 and TRBJ2-2; 8 bases in between match TRBD2. The germline V gene supplies CDR1 SQVTM and CDR2 ANQGSEA. Trimming accounts for 4 bases at V and 1 base at J, while the number of junction bases matched to no gene is 8. The CDR3 goes from the cysteine to the phenylalanine over 16 residues. Only the CDR3 part of the read is kept: 48 bases, read in frame from the first base.